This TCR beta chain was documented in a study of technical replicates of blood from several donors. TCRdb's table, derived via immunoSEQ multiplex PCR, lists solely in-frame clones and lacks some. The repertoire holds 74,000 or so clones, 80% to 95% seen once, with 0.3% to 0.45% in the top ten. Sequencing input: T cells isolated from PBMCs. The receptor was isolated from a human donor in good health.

The DNA of the CDR3 is TGTGCCAGCAGCTCTCAGACAGGGGAGGTGGAGACCCAGTACTTC. Encoded protein: CASSSQTGEVETQYF. The gene calls are TRBV7-9 and TRBJ2-5; 8 bases agree with TRBD1. CDR1 SEHNR and CDR2 FQNEAQ come from the germline V gene (reference sequence). V lost 4 bases to trimming and J lost 5 bases; unmatched junction nucleotides: 9. This CDR3 region has 15 residues.